This T cell receptor (beta chain) was retrieved from a study of T-cell reconstitution after alpha-beta-depleted transplantation in children. Whole-study results and caveats: Where alpha-beta T cells came from about two months after transplant was reportedly several hundred expanded graft clones.

A remark on this clonotype: Its cognate antigen is unknown.

The TCRbeta library was prepared with unique molecular identifiers. TCRdb passed the PCR reads through MiXCR, listing each CDR3 protein once. Seen here are around 960,000 distinct CDR3 sequences, roughly 29% observed once, and the top ten hold over 25%. With 10 bases clipped from V and 5 bases from J, the junction kept 13 bases outside the gene matches. Germline CDR1 reads ENHRY; CDR2 reads SYGVKD. This CDR3 region has 14 residues. The TCR was taken from a boy under three years old who had a stem cell transplant for SCID, so the T cells may come from the graft donor. The rearrangement uses TRBV10-3 and TRBJ1-2, with TRBD1 identical over 7 bases. The specimen was PBMCs, mostly from graft donor cells, collected 360 days after TCRalphabeta/CD19-depleted stem cell transplant. The CDR3, as DNA: TGTGCCACGGCAAACGACAGGGCCGGATATGGCTACACCTTC. It specifies CATANDRAGYGYTF.